The clone carrying this T cell receptor (beta chain) appeared a few times. Its antigen is not known. Primers used in a second PCR of roughly 6 to 11 cycles were a sample-barcoded 5' primer and a J-beta primer mix. Each cDNA molecule received a tag from a template-switch adaptor that had 12 random nucleotides. TCRdb redid the calling of the 5' RACE reads with MiXCR, one entry per CDR3 protein. The table includes 1.5 million to 2 million distinct CDR3 sequences, approximately 30% detected once. This record comes from a study of blood T cells in healthy people across ages. Looking at the study overall: Capture by template switching was about one barcoded beta molecule per two T cells.

Findings and limits, study-wide: The authors considered diversity estimates from one million T cells to be underestimates. Among T cells, TCR beta diversity per million cells dropped roughly linearly as age rose.

Sequenced input: blood. The sequence came from a woman in her twenties or thirties in good health.

The CDR3 sequence is CASSLDGGRDSPLHF. CDR3 DNA sequence: TGTGCCAGCAGCTTAGACGGGGGCAGGGATTCACCCCTCCACTTT. The chain recombines TRBV7-9 with TRBJ1-6; D perhaps matches TRBD1 (6 bases). Deletions cut 1 base from V and 8 bases from J, with 12 bases between. Germline CDR1 SEHNR, CDR2 FQNEAQ (reference sequence). CDR3 length equals 15 residues. The full variable domain, with the rest looked up from reference TRBV7-9 and TRBJ1-6, is DTGVSQNPRHKITKRGQNVTFRCDPISEHNRLYWYRQTLGQGPEFLTYFQNEAQLEKSRLLSDRFSAERPKGSFSTLEIQRTEQGDSAMYLCASSLDGGRDSPLHFGNGTRLTVT.